These T cell receptor beta chains were read from a single sample in a study of shared clonotypes between healthy human individuals. Profiled with immunoSEQ multiplex PCR; TCRdb holds only in-frame clones, not every one. The sample comprises 2 million to 2.5 million clones, 93% of which are singletons, and 1.5% to 2% rests with the top ten. The sequencing sample was made of naive CD8+ T cells from PBMCs. The source of these receptors is a man aged 18 to 29 in good health. Some clones in this sample may be carry-over from other donors' samples. Each CDR3 is given with its conserved first and last residue. A D gene is named only where the DNA matches it firmly. The size entry is marked missing in some rows and otherwise reads once, few, many or a size class.

TRBJ2-7 | 15 | TRBD2 | NA | TRBV7-2 | TGTGCCAGCAGCTTAGCGCGGGGAGCGGGAAACGAGCAGTACTTC | CASSLARGAGNEQYF
TRBJ2-7 | 15 | TRBD1 | NA | TRBV5-1 | TGCGCCAGCGGTCCCCTGGGGGACAGCTCCTACGAGCAGTACTTC | CASGPLGDSSYEQYF
TRBJ2-7 | 14 | NA | NA | TRBV2 | TGTGCCAGCAGCCCCCGACAGGTTATCTACGAGCAGTACTTC | CASSPRQVIYEQYF
TRBJ2-5 | 16 | TRBD1 | NA | TRBV2 | TGTGCCAGCAGTGAAGAGGTACAGGGGAAAGGCGAGACCCAGTACTTC | CASSEEVQGKGETQYF
TRBJ2-7 | 16 | NA | NA | TRBV27 | TGTGCCAGCAGCCTGAAAAGCCCCAGGGAGAATTACGAGCAGTACTTC | CASSLKSPRENYEQYF
TRBJ2-5 | 16 | TRBD1 | NA | TRBV4-3 | TGCGCCAGCAGCCAACTGACCGGGACAGCCCAAGAGACCCAGTACTTC | CASSQLTGTAQETQYF
TRBJ1-5 | 17 | NA | NA | TRBV10-3 | TGTGCCATCAGTGAGTCCCATGACTTCTCGGGCAATCAGCCCCAGCATTTT | CAISESHDFSGNQPQHF
TRBJ1-2 | 11 | TRBD1 | once | TRBV20-1 | TGCAGTGCTAGCCACAGGGGGCACTACACCTTC | CSASHRGHYTF
TRBJ1-2 | 16 | NA | NA | TRBV9 | TGTGCCAGCAGCGGCGTCAGGGATGAATCATCGTATGGCTACACCTTC | CASSGVRDESSYGYTF
TRBJ2-5 | 14 | TRBD1 | NA | TRBV5-4 | TGTGCCAGCAGCGGCGGACAGGGTGGGGAGACCCAGTACTTC | CASSGGQGGETQYF
TRBJ2-7 | 15 | NA | NA | TRBV28 | TGTGCCAGCAGTTTAAAAGGGTTTACCTACTACGAGCAGTACTTC | CASSLKGFTYYEQYF
TRBJ2-4 | 12 | TRBD1 | NA | TRBV29-1 | TGCAGCGTTGGGGGACAGGGGAACATTCAGTACTTC | CSVGGQGNIQYF
TRBJ1-1 | 12 | NA | few | TRBV5-4 | TGTGCGGGCGGAGGGCCGAACACTGAAGCTTTCTTT | CAGGGPNTEAFF
TRBJ2-1 | 15 | NA | NA | TRBV13 | TGTGCCAGCAGCAAAGGGGACCTCTCCTACAATGAGCAGTTCTTC | CASSKGDLSYNEQFF
TRBJ1-1 | 16 | NA | NA | TRBV4-1 | TGCGCCAGCAGCCCCCACATGGGGGACGGAAACACTGAAGCTTTCTTT | CASSPHMGDGNTEAFF
TRBJ2-2 | 16 | TRBD2 | NA | TRBV15 | TGTGCCACCAGCAGAGTTTGGGAACTAGCGGGAGAAGAGCTGTTTTTT | CATSRVWELAGEELFF
TRBJ2-7 | 16 | TRBD1 | NA | TRBV18 | TGTGCCAGCTCACCGACCCCCCGGGACAGGGCTTACGAGCAGTACTTC | CASSPTPRDRAYEQYF
TRBJ2-1 | 17 | TRBD2 | NA | TRBV4-2 | TGTGCCAGCAGCCAAGAACCGGGACTAGCGGGAGTTAATGAGCAGTTCTTC | CASSQEPGLAGVNEQFF
TRBJ2-5 | 16 | NA | NA | TRBV7-6 | TGTGCCAGCAGCTTTGACAGGGAGGGAGGTCGAGAGACCCAGTACTTC | CASSFDREGGRETQYF
TRBJ2-1 | 14 | TRBD1 | NA | TRBV5-4 | TGTGCCAGCAGCCCCGGGACAGACTACAATGAGCAGTTCTTC | CASSPGTDYNEQFF
TRBJ2-7 | 15 | NA | NA | TRBV5-1 | TGCGCCAGCAGCTCTCGGAGGGCCAAAGGAGACGAGCAGTACTTC | CASSSRRAKGDEQYF
TRBJ1-2 | 14 | TRBD1 | NA | TRBV11-3 | TGTGCCAGCAGCTTAGAGGGACAGGGGTATGGCTACACCTTC | CASSLEGQGYGYTF
TRBJ2-7 | 16 | NA | NA | TRBV29-1 | TGCAGCGTTGAAGGGGGTGACAGAGGGCTCACCTACGAGCAGTACTTC | CSVEGGDRGLTYEQYF
TRBJ2-7 | 15 | TRBD2 | NA | TRBV7-9 | TGTGCCAGCAGCGCAGGACTAGCGGGCCGCTACGAGCAGTACTTC | CASSAGLAGRYEQYF
TRBJ2-5 | 15 | NA | NA | TRBV19 | TGTGCCAGTAGTGCGCCCGGACAGTCGAAAGAGACCCAGTACTTC | CASSAPGQSKETQYF
TRBJ2-7 | 16 | TRBD2 | NA | TRBV27 | TGTGCCAGCAGTATCCTCCTAGCGGAGGGTACCTACGAGCAGTACTTC | CASSILLAEGTYEQYF
TRBJ1-1 | 15 | TRBD1 | NA | TRBV27 | TGTGCCAGCAGTTTCCGGGGACAGAGGAACACTGAAGCTTTCTTT | CASSFRGQRNTEAFF
TRBJ1-1 | 15 | TRBD1 | NA | TRBV9 | TGTGCCAGCAGCGACGGGACAGGGGCAAACACTGAAGCTTTCTTT | CASSDGTGANTEAFF
TRBJ2-1 | 16 | TRBD2 | NA | TRBV18 | TGTGCCAGCTCAGAAACTAGCGGGAGAAGGTACAATGAGCAGTTCTTC | CASSETSGRRYNEQFF
TRBJ2-1 | 16 | TRBD2 | NA | TRBV9 | TGTGCCTCAGGGCGGGGTAGCGGGAGGGCCTCCAATGAGCAGTTCTTC | CASGRGSGRASNEQFF
TRBJ2-1 | 15 | NA | NA | TRBV9 | TGTGCCAGCAGCGTAACCGGGAGCTCCCACAATGAGCAGTTCTTC | CASSVTGSSHNEQFF
TRBJ1-4 | 14 | TRBD1 | few | TRBV30 | TGTGCCTGGAGTTCCGGGACAGGGATTCAAAAACTGTTTTTT | CAWSSGTGIQKLFF
TRBJ2-1 | 11 | NA | once | TRBV30 | TGTGCCTGGAGTCTCACTTATGAGCAGTTCTTC | CAWSLTYEQFF
TRBJ1-5 | 14 | NA | once | TRBV27 | TGTGCCAGCTCCTGGGGCCCTAGCAATCAGCCCCAGCATTTT | CASSWGPSNQPQHF
TRBJ2-3 | 15 | TRBD1 | NA | TRBV10-3 | TGTGCCATCAGCGAAGACAGGGGCAAGTCAGATACGCAGTATTTT | CAISEDRGKSDTQYF
TRBJ2-5 | 15 | TRBD2 | NA | TRBV11-2 | TGTGCCAGCAGGAGGGGCGGGAGGCCAGAAGAGACCCAGTACTTC | CASRRGGRPEETQYF
TRBJ2-1 | 19 | NA | NA | TRBV9 | TGTGCCAGCAGCGGCCACAACAATGTCTCACCACGGGCCTACAATGAGCAGTTCTTC | CASSGHNNVSPRAYNEQFF
TRBJ1-1 | 13 | NA | NA | TRBV19 | TGTGCCAGTAGTATAAGCAGGAACACTGAAGCTTTCTTT | CASSISRNTEAFF
TRBJ2-1 | 14 | TRBD2 | few | TRBV9 | TGTGCCAGTGGGACTAGCGGAAATTACAATGAGCAGTTCTTC | CASGTSGNYNEQFF
TRBJ2-3 | 13 | NA | NA | TRBV18 | TGTGCCAGCTCACCCACGTGGGGGGATACGCAGTATTTT | CASSPTWGDTQYF
TRBJ2-1 | 14 | TRBD1 | NA | TRBV19 | TGTGCCAGTGGTTACAGGGGTTCCTACAATGAGCAGTTCTTC | CASGYRGSYNEQFF
TRBJ2-2 | 19 | TRBD2 | NA | TRBV27 | TGTGCCAGCAGTTTAATTGGACTAGCGGGAGTATTATCCACCGGGGAGCTGTTTTTT | CASSLIGLAGVLSTGELFF
TRBJ2-5 | 15 | TRBD2 | NA | TRBV27 | TGTGCCAGCAGACTAGCGGGAGGGGGTTTGGGGACCCAGTACTTC | CASRLAGGGLGTQYF
TRBJ2-1 | 15 | TRBD1 | NA | TRBV27 | TGTGCCAGCATTCCGGGACAGCCTTCCTACAATGAGCAGTTCTTC | CASIPGQPSYNEQFF
TRBJ2-3 | 15 | NA | NA | TRBV28 | TGTGCCAGCAGTTCAGATACAGGGTGGGCAGATACGCAGTATTTT | CASSSDTGWADTQYF
TRBJ2-7 | 12 | TRBD1 | NA | TRBV19 | TGTGCCAGTAGTTCCACAGGGGCCGAGCAGTACTTC | CASSSTGAEQYF